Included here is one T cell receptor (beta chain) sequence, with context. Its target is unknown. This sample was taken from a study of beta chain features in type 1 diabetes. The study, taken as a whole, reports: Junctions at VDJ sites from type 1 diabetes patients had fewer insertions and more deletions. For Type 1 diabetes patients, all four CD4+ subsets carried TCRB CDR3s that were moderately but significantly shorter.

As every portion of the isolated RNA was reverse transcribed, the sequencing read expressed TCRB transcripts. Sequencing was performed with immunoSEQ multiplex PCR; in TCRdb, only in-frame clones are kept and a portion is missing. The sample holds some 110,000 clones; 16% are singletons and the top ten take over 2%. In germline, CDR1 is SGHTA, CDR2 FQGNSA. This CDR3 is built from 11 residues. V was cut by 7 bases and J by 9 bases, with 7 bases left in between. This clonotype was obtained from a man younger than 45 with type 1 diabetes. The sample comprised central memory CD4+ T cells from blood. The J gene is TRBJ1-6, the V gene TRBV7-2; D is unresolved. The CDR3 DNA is TGTGCCAGCACCCAAAGTTCACCCCTCCACTTT. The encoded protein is CASTQSSPLHF.